Listed here are 12 T cell receptor beta chains from one sample, sequenced in a study of early T cells in non-severe SARS-CoV-2 infection. Each CDR3 protein gets one entry after TCRdb re-called the 5' RACE reads with MiXCR. The profile covers under 95,000 distinct CDR3 sequences, with approximately 12% appearing a single time and approximately 4.9% taken by the ten largest. Sequencing was carried out using whole blood. The receptors derive from an adult who was a healthcare worker with PCR-confirmed SARS-CoV-2 infection or an uninfected control (not recorded which).

This clonotype occurred a few times. This chain uses TRBV7-6 with TRBJ2-2; D might be TRBD1 (7 bases). The CDR3 is 16 residues long. The germline V gene has CDR1 SGHVS and CDR2 FNYEAQ. V gave up 2 bases and J gave up 1 base, with 11 bases separating them. The chain's CDR3 is CASSLRQGGNTGELFF. As DNA, the CDR3 is TGTGCCAGCAGCTTACGACAGGGAGGGAACACCGGGGAGCTGTTTTTT.

The CDR3 nucleotides are TGCAGCGCTTGGACAGGGGGAGTTACTGAAGCTTTCTTT. Protein: CSAWTGGVTEAFF. The J gene is TRBJ1-1, the V gene TRBV29-1, with 10 bases matching TRBD1. This CDR3 region has 13 residues. Germline V gives CDR1 SQVTM, CDR2 ANQGSEA. Trimming at V came to 7 bases and at J to 5 bases, leaving 7 bases not matched to a gene.

Only a few counts were recorded for this clonotype. The rearrangement links TRBV3-1 to TRBJ2-7; D could derive from TRBD1 or TRBD2 (5 bases each). CDR1 is LGHDT, CDR2 YNNKEL, per germline (reference sequence). The CDR3 loop spans 13 amino acids. V lost 0 bases to trimming and J lost 6 bases, with 9 bases between them. The CDR3 DNA reads TGTGCCAGCAGCCAAGAGGGGGAGAGCGAGCAGTACTTC. Its translation is CASSQEGESEQYF.

V gene TRBV4-2 combines with J gene TRBJ2-3, with D unclear. Trimming stripped 3 bases from V and 2 bases from J, with 3 bases between. There are 12 residues in the CDR3. The germline V gene has CDR1 LGHNA and CDR2 YNFKEQ. The DNA for the CDR3 is TGTGCCAGCAGCCAGGCCACAGATACGCAGTATTTT. Protein product: CASSQATDTQYF.

This chain uses TRBV7-2 with TRBJ2-3; D ambiguous. V was trimmed by 3 bases and J by 4 bases, leaving 8 bases between them. Per germline, CDR1 SGHTA and CDR2 FQGNSA. This CDR3 is built from 13 residues. The CDR3 coding sequence is TGTGCCAGCAGCTTCTCCGATGCAGATACGCAGTATTTT. This gives the protein CASSFSDADTQYF.

This clonotype was picked up many times. The gene calls are TRBV12-3 or TRBV12-4 and TRBJ1-3, with unresolved D. The ends were cut back, 6 bases at V and 1 base at J, with 13 bases in the middle. The CDR3 is 15 residues long. Here the CDR3 DNA reads TGTGCCAGCAGGCCCGAGGGCTGGTCTGGAAACACCATATATTTT. Translation gives CASRPEGWSGNTIYF.

In regard to this clonotype: This may come from a read error, since a much larger clone is one base off. The J gene is TRBJ1-1, the V gene TRBV6-1, with a tentative D call TRBD1 (5 bases). The germline V and J ends were trimmed by 4 bases and 5 bases, with 14 bases remaining between them. Looked up from germline, CDR1 is MNHNS and CDR2 is SASEGT. The CDR3 contains 14 residues. CDR3 bases: TGTGCCAGCAGTGTGAGCAGGGTGGGAACTGAAGCTTTCTTT. It yields the protein CASSVSRVGTEAFF.

Many counts were recorded for this clonotype. The rearrangement uses TRBV5-4 and TRBJ2-7; no definite D call. In germline, CDR1 is SGHNT, CDR2 YYREEE (reference sequence). V was cut by 4 bases and J by 3 bases, with 11 bases left in between. CDR3 length equals 13 residues. DNA of the CDR3: TGTGCCAGCAGCCGCGAAGGGCTCTACGAGCAGTACTTC. Translating gives CASSREGLYEQYF.

The chain has TRBV5-4 and TRBJ2-2; possibly TRBD1 or TRBD2 for D (5 bases each). CDR3 length: 16 residues. CDR1 is SGHNT, CDR2 YYREEE, per germline (reference sequence). V shed 2 bases and J shed 5 bases, with 16 bases lying between them. CDR3 region: CASSFSAGTGTGELFF. In DNA form, the CDR3 reads TGTGCCAGCAGCTTCTCAGCAGGGACGGGGACCGGGGAGCTGTTTTTT.

The chain has TRBV19 and TRBJ1-5; D unresolved. V was trimmed by 5 bases and J by 1 base, leaving 9 bases between them. Germline CDR1 LNHDA, CDR2 SQIVND (reference sequence). The CDR3 has 14 residues. The CDR3 loop reads CASSFVPSNQPQHF. CDR3 in DNA: TGTGCCAGTAGTTTCGTCCCAAGCAATCAGCCCCAGCATTTT.

This clonotype appeared many times. This sequence joins TRBV19 and TRBJ1-2; no definite D call. The V end lost 4 bases, the J end lost 0 bases, and 12 bases lay between the germline ends. Germline assignment: CDR1 LNHDA and CDR2 SQIVND (reference sequence). This CDR3 contains 15 residues. This CDR3 reads CASSKGRETNYGYTF. CDR3 coding DNA: TGTGCCAGTAGTAAAGGACGGGAGACTAACTATGGCTACACCTTC.

This clonotype was recorded many times. The genes are TRBV30 and TRBJ1-4; D possibly corresponds to TRBD1 (6 bases). V gave up 2 bases and J gave up 8 bases, with 18 bases separating them. The length of the CDR3 is 15 residues. Germline loops: CDR1 GTSNPN, CDR2 SVGIG (reference sequence). The CDR3 spells CAWSQIQGGREKLFF. CDR3 DNA sequence: TGTGCCTGGAGTCAAATACAGGGAGGCCGCGAAAAACTGTTTTTT.